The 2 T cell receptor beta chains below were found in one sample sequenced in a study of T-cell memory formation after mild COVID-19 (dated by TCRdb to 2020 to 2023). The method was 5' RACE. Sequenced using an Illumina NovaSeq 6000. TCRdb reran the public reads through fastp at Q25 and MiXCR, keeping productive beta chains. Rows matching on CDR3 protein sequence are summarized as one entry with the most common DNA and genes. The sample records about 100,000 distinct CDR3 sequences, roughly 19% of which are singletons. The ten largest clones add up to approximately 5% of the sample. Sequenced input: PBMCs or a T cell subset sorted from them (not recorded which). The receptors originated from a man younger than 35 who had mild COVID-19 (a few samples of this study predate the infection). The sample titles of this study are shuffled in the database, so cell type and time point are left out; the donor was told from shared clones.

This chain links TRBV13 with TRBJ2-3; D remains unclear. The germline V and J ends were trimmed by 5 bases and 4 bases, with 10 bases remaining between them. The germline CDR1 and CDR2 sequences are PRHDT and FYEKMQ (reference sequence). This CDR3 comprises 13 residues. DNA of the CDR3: TGTGCCAGCAGCCCCTTGGCAGCAGATACGCAGTATTTT. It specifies CASSPLAADTQYF. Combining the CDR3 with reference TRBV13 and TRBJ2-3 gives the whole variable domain AAGVIQSPRHLIKEKRETATLKCYPIPRHDTVYWYQQGPGQDPQFLISFYEKMQSDKGSIPDRFSAQQFSDYHSELNMSSLELGDSALYFCASSPLAADTQYFGPGTRLTVL.

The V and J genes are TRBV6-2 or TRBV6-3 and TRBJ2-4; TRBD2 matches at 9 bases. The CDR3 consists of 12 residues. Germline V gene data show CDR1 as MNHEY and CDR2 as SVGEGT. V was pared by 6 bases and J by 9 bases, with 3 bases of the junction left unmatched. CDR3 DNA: TGTGCCAGCAGGGGACTAGCAACCATTCAGTACTTC. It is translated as CASRGLATIQYF.